This T cell receptor (beta chain) is from a study of T-cell reconstitution after alpha-beta-depleted transplantation in children. Unique molecular identifiers were used to barcode this TCRbeta library. One entry per CDR3 protein results from TCRdb running MiXCR on the PCR reads. This table holds a few hundred thousand distinct CDR3 sequences, roughly 27% found once. With V trimmed by 4 bases and J by 0 bases, 9 bases remained unmatched. Germline lookup yields CDR1 MNHNS and CDR2 SASEGT. This CDR3 contains 17 residues. The source material was PBMCs, sampled before TCRalphabeta/CD19-depleted stem cell transplant. This receptor was taken from a boy under three years old with Wiskott-Aldrich syndrome, due to receive a stem cell transplant. This chain joins TRBV6-1 and TRBJ1-1; 9 nucleotides match TRBD1. CDR3 DNA sequence: TGTGCCAGCAGTGTTCGAGGACAGGGGCGCCTGAACACTGAAGCTTTCTTT. Translating it yields CASSVRGQGRLNTEAFF.